A selection of T cell receptor beta chains follows, all from one sample in a study of T cells in Graves' hyperthyroidism and ophthalmopathy. In TCRdb, the multiplex PCR reads were re-called with MiXCR into one record per CDR3 protein. The sample contains 340,000 or so distinct CDR3 sequences, around a sixth of which appear only once. The sequenced material came from blood. These receptors came from a woman aged 45-65 years with Graves' hyperthyroidism. The CDR3 runs from the conserved cysteine through the conserved F or W. The order of the fields is V gene, D gene, J gene, clone size, CDR3 length, CDR3 protein, CDR3 DNA. A D gene is named only where the DNA matches it firmly. Clone size is stated in some rows and not others, as once, few, many or a class when expanded.

V gene: TRBV18
D gene: NA
J gene: TRBJ2-5
clone size: NA
CDR3 length: 14
CDR3 protein: CASSQDRFQETQYF
CDR3 DNA: TGTGCCAGCTCGCAAGACAGGTTTCAAGAGACCCAGTACTTC

V gene: TRBV7-9
D gene: NA
J gene: TRBJ2-2
clone size: NA
CDR3 length: 16
CDR3 protein: CASRPGTDLNTGELFF
CDR3 DNA: TGTGCCAGCAGACCCGGGACGGACCTGAACACCGGGGAGCTGTTTTTT

V gene: TRBV6-1
D gene: NA
J gene: TRBJ2-7
clone size: NA
CDR3 length: 11
CDR3 protein: CASRGDYEQYF
CDR3 DNA: TGTGCCAGCAGAGGCGATTACGAGCAGTACTTC

V gene: TRBV7-9
D gene: TRBD1
J gene: TRBJ2-1
clone size: many
CDR3 length: 14
CDR3 protein: CASSLVQGADEQFF
CDR3 DNA: TGTGCCAGCAGCTTAGTTCAGGGGGCAGATGAGCAGTTCTTC

V gene: TRBV7-4
D gene: NA
J gene: TRBJ1-1
clone size: few
CDR3 length: 16
CDR3 protein: CASSARVPSMNTEAFF
CDR3 DNA: TGTGCCAGCAGCGCCCGGGTCCCAAGCATGAACACTGAAGCTTTCTTT

V gene: TRBV6-1
D gene: NA
J gene: TRBJ1-5
clone size: few
CDR3 length: 15
CDR3 protein: CASGLGTTSNQPQHF
CDR3 DNA: TGTGCCAGCGGTTTGGGGACCACTAGCAATCAGCCCCAGCATTTT

V gene: TRBV7-9
D gene: TRBD1
J gene: TRBJ1-4
clone size: few
CDR3 length: 16
CDR3 protein: CASSPERQGSFEKLFF
CDR3 DNA: TGTGCCAGCAGCCCGGAGCGACAGGGGTCATTTGAAAAACTGTTTTTT

V gene: TRBV12-3/TRBV12-4
D gene: NA
J gene: TRBJ1-1
clone size: few
CDR3 length: 14
CDR3 protein: CASTLDRTHTEAFF
CDR3 DNA: TGTGCCAGCACCTTAGATAGGACGCACACTGAAGCTTTCTTT

V gene: TRBV4-2
D gene: TRBD1
J gene: TRBJ2-1
clone size: NA
CDR3 length: 16
CDR3 protein: CASSQDLGTVPYEQFF
CDR3 DNA: TGTGCCAGCAGCCAAGATCTTGGGACAGTCCCCTACGAGCAGTTCTTC

V gene: TRBV3-1
D gene: NA
J gene: TRBJ2-3
clone size: NA
CDR3 length: 12
CDR3 protein: CASSQVVDTQYF
CDR3 DNA: TGTGCCAGCAGCCAAGTAGTGGATACGCAGTATTTT

V gene: TRBV19
D gene: NA
J gene: TRBJ2-4
clone size: few
CDR3 length: 14
CDR3 protein: CASSIRGAKNIQYF
CDR3 DNA: TGTGCCAGTAGTATAAGGGGTGCCAAAAACATTCAGTACTTC

V gene: TRBV10-1
D gene: TRBD2
J gene: TRBJ2-3
clone size: many
CDR3 length: 16
CDR3 protein: CASSESRLAGTDTQYF
CDR3 DNA: TGCGCCAGCAGTGAGTCGCGGCTAGCGGGGACAGATACGCAGTATTTT

V gene: TRBV12-3/TRBV12-4
D gene: NA
J gene: TRBJ1-2
clone size: many
CDR3 length: 15
CDR3 protein: CASSLDGGSWGGYTF
CDR3 DNA: TGTGCCAGCAGTTTAGACGGCGGAAGTTGGGGCGGCTACACCTTC

V gene: TRBV20-1
D gene: TRBD1
J gene: TRBJ1-1
clone size: many
CDR3 length: 13
CDR3 protein: CSASRQGAAEAFF
CDR3 DNA: TGCAGTGCTAGTCGGCAGGGGGCGGCTGAAGCTTTCTTT